Sequencing of this T cell receptor beta chain was carried out in a study of control samples from healthy donors and cancer patients. Produced via immunoSEQ multiplex PCR; TCRdb's table is partial and in-frame only. The table records 100,000 to 150,000 clones, about 90% of them present only once. Trimming removed 7 bases from V and 2 bases from J, with 11 bases in between. The CDR3 is 12 amino acids. CDR1 SQVTM and CDR2 ANQGSEA come from the germline V gene. This TCR derives from a man aged 18 to 35 in good health. Specimen: blood. The V gene is TRBV29-1, the J gene TRBJ1-1; D gene uncertain. The CDR3 sequence is CSAAWGNTEAFF. The CDR3 bases are TGCAGCGCGGCCTGGGGAAACACTGAAGCTTTCTTT.